This TCR beta chain comes out of a study of T cell changes during pregnancy in multiple sclerosis. Using immunoSEQ multiplex PCR, the repertoire was profiled, and TCRdb retains in-frame clones only, with some absent. The sample has about 80,000 clones, about 91% seen once. The CDR3 loop spans 12 amino acids. V was trimmed by 5 bases and J by 2 bases, leaving 7 bases between them. Germline V lookup: CDR1 SNHLY, CDR2 FYNNEI. The input for sequencing was peripheral blood, taken before pregnancy. This rearrangement joins TRBV2 to TRBJ2-7; D ambiguous. This receptor was obtained from a female donor with multiple sclerosis, enrolled in a pregnancy study. The CDR3 DNA sequence: TGTGCCAGCAGTCCCGGTACCTACGAGCAGTACTTC. Encoded protein: CASSPGTYEQYF.